The present entry profiles one T cell receptor beta chain with its context. Its antigen is currently unknown. The data originate from a study of long-term antiretroviral therapy in people with HIV. At least two post-ART and at least one pre-ART PBMC sample were available for each donor. V was shortened by 6 bases and J by 1 base, with 12 bases between the two germline ends. The CDR3 runs 15 residues. Germline loops: CDR1 SNHLY, CDR2 FYNNEI. Version v3.0 of the immunoSEQ assay was performed at survey level. For each individual sample, sequencing targeted roughly 40,000-55,000 T-cell genomes. The assay was immunoSEQ multiplex PCR, and TCRdb's table has in-frame clones only and misses some. The sample includes 30,000 to 40,000 clones, 70% to 80% of them seen just once. Broader study findings: Blood obtained between about 2004 and 2017 may reflect older ART regimens. No data were available on ART adherence, viral resistance or therapy changes.

Sequences were derived from unsorted PBMCs, sampled 1.9 years after starting antiretroviral therapy. The sequence was collected from a man between 18 and 35 years old with HIV. The chain is built from TRBV2 and TRBJ2-2; the D gene is possibly TRBD2 (6 bases). This CDR3 reads CASRGGAVNTGELFF. The CDR3 bases are TGTGCCAGCAGGGGCGGGGCGGTGAACACCGGGGAGCTGTTTTTT.